This TCR beta chain was identified in a study of T cell responses to AZD1222 COVID-19 vaccine. The V end lost 0 bases, the J end lost 1 base, and 7 bases lay between the germline ends. The germline V gene encodes CDR1 SGHRS and CDR2 YFSETQ. This CDR3 region has 14 residues. Sequencing used immunoSEQ multiplex PCR; TCRdb keeps in-frame clones, though not all of them. The sample comprises around 56,000 clones, 80% to 90% of which are singletons, and more than 14% rests with the top ten. Concerning this clone itself: The same CDR3 is also encoded by other DNA sequences in this sample.

This TCR was recovered from an adult who received the AZD1222 COVID-19 vaccine. Sequences were derived from peripheral blood, sampled 28 days after the second AZD1222 dose. This chain joins TRBV5-1 and TRBJ1-1; D remains ambiguous. CDR3 sequence reads: CASSLGAANTEAFF. CDR3 bases: TGCGCCAGCAGCTTGGGGGCGGCGAACACTGAAGCTTTCTTT.